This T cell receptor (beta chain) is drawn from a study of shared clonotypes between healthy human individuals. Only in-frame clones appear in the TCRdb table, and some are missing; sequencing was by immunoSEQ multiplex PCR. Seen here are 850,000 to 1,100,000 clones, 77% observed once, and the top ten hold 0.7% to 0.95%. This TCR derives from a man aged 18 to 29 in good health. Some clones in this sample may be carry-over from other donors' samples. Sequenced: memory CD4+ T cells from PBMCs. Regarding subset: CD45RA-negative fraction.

The CDR3, as DNA: TGTGCCAGCAGCTTGCCCAGGGAAAAACTGTTTTTT. Its protein is CASSLPREKLFF. This chain uses TRBV7-9 with TRBJ1-4; D ambiguous. The CDR3 totals 12 residues. CDR1 SEHNR and CDR2 FQNEAQ come from the germline V gene (reference sequence). Deletions cut 3 bases from V and 8 bases from J, with 7 bases between.